This T cell receptor (beta chain) was profiled in a study of early T cells in non-severe SARS-CoV-2 infection (dated by TCRdb to the early 2020s). About the full investigation: Because TCR sequencing was done on bulk RNA from unsorted whole blood, the alpha and beta chains could not be paired.

CDR1 and CDR2 were assigned from the germline V gene (reference sequence) as DFQATT and SNEGSKA. Deletion took 5 bases off V and 0 bases off J, with a span of 15 bases between the germline ends. There are 15 amino acids in the CDR3, from cysteine to phenylalanine inclusive. Just CDR3 DNA is preserved here, 45 bases in frame from base 1. The receptor library was made with 5' RACE. The run used a NextSeq 500. To correct for sequencing error and PCR bias, the TCR library protocol tagged individual cDNA molecules with unique molecular identifiers. Both TCR alpha and beta chains were sequenced, and tight co-correlation was observed between alpha and beta sequence abundances in each sample. As for how the authors treated the data: Decombinator V4 was used to annotate the V gene, J gene and CDR3 of the TCR sequences. Expanded TCRs were defined as changing significantly between any two time points under a Poisson model with p below 0.0001. TCR abundances were normalised to the total number of TCRs sequenced per sample and expressed as counts per million. MAIT TCRs were defined by TRAV1-2 paired with TRAJ12, TRAJ20 or TRAJ33, and iNKT TCRs by TRAV10 paired with TRAJ18. VDJdb, accessed on 1 November 2021, was searched for TCRs annotated for CMV, EBV and SARS-CoV-2, and TCRs annotated for more than one antigen were excluded. TCRdb reprocessed the public reads (quality trimming at Q25 with fastp, clone calling with MiXCR) and kept in-frame beta chains. Identical CDR3 protein sequences are pooled into one entry, listed with their most common genes and DNA. These V and J calls derive from TCRdb rather than the authors' analysis. This sample holds over 60,000 distinct CDR3 sequences; 11% were observed only once. About 2.8% of the sample rests with the top ten.

General findings and caveats noted by the study authors: VDJdb matching was skewed toward anti-spike CD8 responses, so virus-specific expansions were likely underestimated and private and CD4 specificities were missed.

A case-control design nested within a healthcare worker cohort in London, UK, was used, with weekly nasopharyngeal swab PCR tests and blood sampling performed. Healthcare workers were recruited during the week of the UK lockdown, between 23 and 31 March 2020, and followed weekly for up to about 16 weeks. This clonotype was seen a few times. Its specific antigen is unknown. The record has no base qualities; no much larger clone is one base away. Material: whole blood, obtained at baseline. The V and J genes are TRBV20-1 and TRBJ2-3; 7 matching bases give a weak D call of TRBD1. The clonotype comes from an adult who was a healthcare worker with PCR-confirmed SARS-CoV-2 infection or an uninfected control (not recorded which). For the CDR3, the sequence is CSAPRRDSSTDTQYF. The DNA is TGCAGTGCTCCAAGGAGGGACAGTAGCACAGATACGCAGTATTTT.